A single sample is the source of the 25 T cell receptor beta chains below, sequenced in a study of early T cells in non-severe SARS-CoV-2 infection. Using its own MiXCR run on the 5' RACE reads, TCRdb lists one record per CDR3 protein. The table lists over 55,000 distinct CDR3 sequences, 12% of them singletons, with roughly 1.3% in the top ten. The sequencing sample was made of whole blood. The receptors stem from an adult who was a healthcare worker with PCR-confirmed SARS-CoV-2 infection or an uninfected control (not recorded which).

This clonotype was seen at least ten times. The chain links TRBV12-3 or TRBV12-4 to TRBJ2-1; TRBD2 matches at 7 bases. This CDR3 is 17 amino acids long. The V gene end was trimmed by 0 bases and the J gene end by 5 bases; junction bases not matched to a gene: 10. CDR3 residues: CASSLAYGGRPNNEQFF. CDR3 coding DNA: TGTGCCAGCAGTTTAGCGTACGGGGGGAGGCCGAACAATGAGCAGTTCTTC.

This clonotype was counted at least ten times. V usage is TRBV7-9 and J usage is TRBJ1-1; D not certain. Germline V gene sequence: CDR1 SEHNR, CDR2 FQNEAQ (reference sequence). V was cut by 5 bases and J by 1 base, with 8 bases left in between. The CDR3 sequence is 13 residues long. The CDR3 DNA reads TGTGCCAGCAGCCCCCCGCGGAACACTGAAGCTTTCTTT. It specifies CASSPPRNTEAFF. The full variable domain, rest sourced from reference TRBV7-9 and TRBJ1-1, is DTGVSQNPRHKITKRGQNVTFRCDPISEHNRLYWYRQTLGQGPEFLTYFQNEAQLEKSRLLSDRFSAERPKGSFSTLEIQRTEQGDSAMYLCASSPPRNTEAFFGQGTRLTVV.

This clonotype was seen many times. This sequence joins TRBV11-2 and TRBJ2-1; D may be TRBD2 (6 bases). CDR3 size: 16 residues. Germline V gene lookup returns CDR1 SGHAT and CDR2 FQNNGV. V was cut by 8 bases and J by 4 bases, with 21 bases left in between. The CDR3, as DNA: TGTGCCAGCCAGACTCGGCGACTAGAATTATACAATGAGCAGTTCTTC. Protein: CASQTRRLELYNEQFF.

This clonotype was counted ten times or more. The rearrangement joins TRBV6-5 to TRBJ2-7, with 7 bases lining up with TRBD1. The CDR3 extends over 13 amino acids. Germline V CDR1 and CDR2: MNHEY, SVGAGI. Unmatched junction bases numbered 4, after V lost 6 bases and J lost 2 bases. Here the CDR3 reads CASRHGTAYEQYF. The CDR3 bases are TGTGCCAGCAGACACGGGACAGCCTACGAGCAGTACTTC.

Ten or more counts support this clonotype. The chain employs TRBV3-1 and TRBJ1-2; the D is unclear. This CDR3 contains 16 residues. Trimming shortened V by 0 bases and J by 6 bases, and 17 bases separated the two germline ends. Germline lookup yields CDR1 LGHDT and CDR2 YNNKEL (reference sequence). The CDR3 region has the DNA TGTGCCAGCAGCCAAGATGGAGAGCCGAGGGTTGATGGCTACACCTTC. It translates to CASSQDGEPRVDGYTF.

The gene calls are TRBV5-1 and TRBJ1-1; 7 bases map to TRBD1. There are 15 residues in the CDR3. CDR1 SGHRS and CDR2 YFSETQ come from the germline V gene. V lost 4 bases and J lost 5; bases outside the gene matches: 11. CDR3 amino acids: CASSATGQVVTEAFF. CDR3 coding DNA: TGCGCCAGCAGCGCCACAGGACAGGTCGTGACTGAAGCTTTCTTT.

This clonotype has at least ten counts. The rearrangement joins TRBV15 to TRBJ1-4; 7 bases match TRBD1. This CDR3 comprises 13 residues. Germline V gives CDR1 LNHNV, CDR2 YYDKDF (reference sequence). V shed 1 base, J shed 14 bases, and the junction held 7 bases outside the gene matches. CDR3 bases: TGTGCCACCAGCAGAGTTCCGACAGGGAACCTGTTTTTT. Its protein is CATSRVPTGNLFF.

Ten or more counts support this clonotype. The chain links TRBV28 to TRBJ2-6; either TRBD1 or TRBD2 may fit D (5 bases each). The CDR3 spans 17 residues. Deletions cut 7 bases from V and 0 bases from J, with 16 bases between. In germline, CDR1 is MDHEN, CDR2 SYDVKM. CDR3: CASKGPNLSSGANVLTF. CDR3 in DNA: TGTGCCAGCAAGGGACCTAACTTAAGCTCTGGGGCCAACGTCCTGACTTTC.

The CDR3 reads CASSFKKGGSTEAFF. CDR3 DNA sequence: TGTGCCAGCAGTTTCAAGAAGGGAGGGAGCACTGAAGCTTTCTTT. This chain joins TRBV27 and TRBJ1-1, with D uncertain. This CDR3 has 15 residues. Germline V lookup: CDR1 MNHEY, CDR2 SMNVEV (reference sequence). Between the trimmed V and J ends, which lost 3 bases and 4 bases, there was a span of 15 bases.

This clonotype has a count of ten or more. The V gene is TRBV7-9, the J gene TRBJ1-1; 11 bases are a match to TRBD1. The CDR3 totals 13 residues. The V segment lost 11 bases and the J segment 3 bases; nucleotides outside the gene matches: 5. Per the germline V gene, CDR1 is SEHNR and CDR2 is FQNEAQ (reference sequence). CDR3 coding DNA: TGTGCCTCGGACAGGGGGCATGACACTGAAGCTTTCTTT. As protein: CASDRGHDTEAFF.

This clonotype occurred many times. This rearrangement joins TRBV4-2 to TRBJ1-5; D is uncertain. Germline V gene lookup returns CDR1 LGHNA and CDR2 YNFKEQ. This CDR3 region has 16 residues. With 3 bases removed from V and 3 bases from J, the gap between germline ends came to 15 bases. CDR3 amino acids: CASSQEHRVSNQPQHF. CDR3 bases: TGTGCCAGCAGCCAGGAGCACCGGGTTTCCAATCAGCCCCAGCATTTT.

This clonotype was found many times. DNA of the CDR3: TGTGCCAGCAGTTCTCGCCGGTACGAGCAGTACTTC. Translation: CASSSRRYEQYF. The J gene is TRBJ2-7, the V gene TRBV12-3 or TRBV12-4; D remains ambiguous. The CDR3 runs to 12 residues. Trimming cost V 4 bases and J 4 bases, with 8 bases left between them.

This chain joins TRBV7-2 and TRBJ1-2; perhaps TRBD1 as D (5 bases). Germline-derived CDR1 and CDR2 are SGHTA and FQGNSA. V was clipped by 3 bases and J by 8 bases, with 16 bases between them. The length of the CDR3 is 14 residues. CDR3 loop: CASSLQGVSEGYTF. CDR3 in DNA: TGTGCCAGCAGCTTGCAGGGTGTGTCTGAAGGCTACACCTTC. Full variable domain (remainder filled in from reference TRBV7-2 and TRBJ1-2): GAGVSQSPSNKVTEKGKDVELRCDPISGHTALYWYRQSLGQGLEFLIYFQGNSAPDKSGLPSDRFSAERTGGSVSTLTIQRTQQEDSAVYLCASSLQGVSEGYTFGSGTRLTVV.

This clonotype was recorded many times. The chain couples TRBV20-1 to TRBJ2-1; D is undetermined. V was pared by 0 bases and J by 6 bases, with 6 bases between. CDR1 is DFQATT, CDR2 SNEGSKA, per germline (reference sequence). The CDR3 length is 12 residues. In nucleotides, the CDR3 is TGCAGTGCTAGAGATCGAGGCAATGAGCAGTTCTTC. Its protein is CSARDRGNEQFF.

This clonotype has a handful of counts. The chain has TRBV7-2 and TRBJ1-6; D call uncertain. The CDR3 totals 13 residues. Germline-derived CDR1 and CDR2 are SGHTA and FQGNSA. Trimming stripped 2 bases from V and 10 bases from J, with 9 bases between. The CDR3 DNA follows: TGTGCCAGCAGCTTAAGGCGGGAATCACCCCTCCACTTT. This sequence encodes CASSLRRESPLHF.

This clonotype was recorded a few times. This may stem from a read error, because a much larger clone lies one nucleotide away. The rearrangement links TRBV5-1 to TRBJ1-1, with 9 bases matching TRBD1. The CDR3 extends over 15 amino acids. V trimming: 6 bases; J trimming: 5 bases; junction bases outside the gene matches: 11. Germline CDR1 and CDR2: SGHRS and YFSETQ. CDR3 sequence reads: CASTPQTGGWTEAFF. The CDR3 DNA sequence: TGCGCCAGCACCCCCCAGACAGGGGGGTGGACTGAAGCTTTCTTT. The full variable domain, its missing parts supplied by reference TRBV5-1 and TRBJ1-1, is KAGVTQTPRYLIKTRGQQVTLSCSPISGHRSVSWYQQTPGQGLQFLFEYFSETQRNKGNFPGRFSGRQFSNSRSEMNVSTLELGDSALYLCASTPQTGGWTEAFFGQGTRLTVV.

This clonotype was detected ten times or more. V gene TRBV28 combines with J gene TRBJ2-1; unclear D gene. With 5 bases removed from V and 2 bases from J, the gap between germline ends came to 19 bases. The germline gives CDR1 MDHEN, CDR2 SYDVKM. The CDR3 is made up of 17 amino acids. DNA of the CDR3: TGTGCCAGCAGTCCTTATCGACTCCAGCCCCCCTACAATGAGCAGTTCTTC. The encoded protein is CASSPYRLQPPYNEQFF. The whole variable domain, remainder taken from reference TRBV28 and TRBJ2-1, is DVKVTQSSRYLVKRTGEKVFLECVQDMDHENMFWYRQDPGLGLRLIYFSYDVKMKEKGDIPEGYSVSREKKERFSLILESASTNQTSMYLCASSPYRLQPPYNEQFFGPGTRLTVL.

At least ten counts were recorded for this clonotype. This sequence joins TRBV6-2 or TRBV6-3 and TRBJ2-7, with a weak D call TRBD1 (7 bases). Germline V CDR1 and CDR2: MNHEY, SVGEGT. Trimming removed 6 bases from V and 1 base from J, with 19 bases in between. This CDR3 region has 16 residues. CDR3 sequence: CASRPPAGGLSYEQYF. CDR3 coding DNA: TGTGCCAGCAGACCACCGGCAGGGGGACTTTCCTACGAGCAGTACTTC.

This clonotype was found many times. This chain connects TRBV12-3 or TRBV12-4 to TRBJ2-7; 7 bases map to TRBD2. V lost 6 bases and J lost 5; bases outside the gene matches: 10. This CDR3 contains 14 residues. DNA for the CDR3: TGTGCCAGCAGCCCAGAGGTGACTAGCAACGAGCAGTACTTC. Translating it yields CASSPEVTSNEQYF.

This clonotype was detected many times. This chain joins TRBV5-4 and TRBJ2-7, with 7 nucleotides matching TRBD1. Germline trimming cut 4 bases from V and 9 bases from J; bases unmatched to any gene: 10. In germline, CDR1 is SGHNT, CDR2 YYREEE (reference sequence). This CDR3 is built from 13 residues. The CDR3 bases are TGTGCCAGCAGCCCAGGGACAGCCGGAGGGCAGTACTTC. Its protein product is CASSPGTAGGQYF.

The sample holds many counts of this clonotype. The chain combines TRBV7-6 with TRBJ2-1; 11 bases match TRBD2. The length of the CDR3 is 16 residues. V was clipped by 4 bases and J by 2 bases; unmatched bases: 4. Germline CDR1 SGHVS, CDR2 FNYEAQ. CDR3 nucleotides: TGTGCCAGCAGCTCACTACTAGCGGGGGCCTACAATGAGCAGTTCTTC. Its protein is CASSSLLAGAYNEQFF.

Ten or more counts support this clonotype. The chain has TRBV9 and TRBJ2-1; TRBD2 aligns across 8 bases. V lost 1 base, J lost 0 bases, and 6 bases stayed unmatched. This CDR3 region has 17 residues. Germline assignment: CDR1 SGDLS and CDR2 YYNGEE. CDR3 amino acids: CASSVQAGESSYNEQFF. As DNA, the CDR3 is TGTGCCAGCAGCGTACAAGCGGGGGAAAGCTCCTACAATGAGCAGTTCTTC.

This clonotype was recorded many times. The rearrangement links TRBV5-5 to TRBJ2-3, with 7 nucleotides matching TRBD2. Germline V gives CDR1 SGHKS, CDR2 YYEKEE (reference sequence). This CDR3 is 12 amino acids long. V shed 8 bases and J 2 bases; nucleotides not matched to a gene: 2. The CDR3 nucleotides are TGTGCCAGTAGCGGGCTCACAGATACGCAGTATTTT. This sequence encodes CASSGLTDTQYF.

Comments on this clonotype: A clone one base away is much larger, so this may be a read error. This sequence joins TRBV28 and TRBJ2-7, with TRBD2 matching over 14 bases. The CDR3 is 22 amino acids. Germline-derived CDR1 and CDR2 are MDHEN and SYDVKM. The CDR3 sequence: CVSTVDNPFPGLAGVWSYEQYF. For the CDR3, the DNA is TGTGTCAGCACCGTGGACAATCCATTCCCGGGACTAGCGGGAGTTTGGTCCTACGAGCAGTACTTC. The entire variable domain, with the rest obtained from reference TRBV28 and TRBJ2-7, is as follows: DVKVTQSSRYLVKRTGEKVFLECVQDMDHENMFWYRQDPGLGLRLIYFSYDVKMKEKGDIPEGYSVSREKKERFSLILESASTNQTSMYLCVSTVDNPFPGLAGVWSYEQYFGPGTRLTVT.

This clonotype was counted many times. The gene calls are TRBV12-3 or TRBV12-4 and TRBJ2-1, with 7 bases lining up with TRBD1. There are 15 residues in the CDR3. J gave up 5 bases and V 11 bases, and 15 bases lay outside the gene matches. The CDR3 sequence is CASSVSGTADNEQFF. Here the CDR3 DNA reads TGTGCCTCCAGCGTGTCTGGGACAGCCGACAATGAGCAGTTCTTC.